This T cell receptor (beta chain) emerged from a study of cytomegalovirus exposure and HLA in healthy donors. The wider study: Just over 80% of 300 to 450 genotyped donors fell in the Caucasian-associated ancestry cluster.

Primers: 60 Vbeta forward and 13 Jbeta reverse. The protocol was immunoSEQ multiplex PCR, while the TCRdb copy is restricted to in-frame clones and leaves out a portion. Of some 240,000 clones listed, around 73% are singletons. The source of this sequence is a male donor in good health and CMV-seronegative. Source material: PBMCs.

This CDR3 reads CASSEWEIDEQYF. In DNA, the CDR3 is TGTGCCAGCTCAGAGTGGGAGATCGACGAGCAGTACTTC. This chain joins TRBV18 and TRBJ2-7; a weak D match, TRBD2 (5 bases). This CDR3 region has 13 residues. Germline CDR1 KGHSH, CDR2 LQKENI. V shed 5 bases and J shed 5 bases, with 13 bases lying between them.